This TCR beta chain was profiled in a study of cytomegalovirus exposure and HLA in healthy donors. J was trimmed by 6 bases and V by 1 base; bases with no gene match: 23. CDR1 and CDR2 (germline): MNHNS, SASEGT. The length of the CDR3 is 22 residues. Researchers ran the PCR with 60 Vbeta and 13 Jbeta primers. Profiling relied on immunoSEQ multiplex PCR, and the TCRdb table lists in-frame clones only, not all of them. The table has some 89,000 clones, approximately 81% seen once. About this clone: Its target is not known.

General study points: The presence/absence work took it that sequencing depth was about the same across donors.

This chain uses TRBV6-1 with TRBJ2-7; 14 bases agree with TRBD2. The source of this sequence is a middle-aged woman in good health and CMV-seropositive. Sequencing was carried out using PBMCs. The CDR3 DNA reads TGTGCCAGCAGTGAAGTGAGGACTAGCGGGAGGAATTACTTCGTTTTGGGCACCGAGCAGTACTTC. It yields the protein CASSEVRTSGRNYFVLGTEQYF.